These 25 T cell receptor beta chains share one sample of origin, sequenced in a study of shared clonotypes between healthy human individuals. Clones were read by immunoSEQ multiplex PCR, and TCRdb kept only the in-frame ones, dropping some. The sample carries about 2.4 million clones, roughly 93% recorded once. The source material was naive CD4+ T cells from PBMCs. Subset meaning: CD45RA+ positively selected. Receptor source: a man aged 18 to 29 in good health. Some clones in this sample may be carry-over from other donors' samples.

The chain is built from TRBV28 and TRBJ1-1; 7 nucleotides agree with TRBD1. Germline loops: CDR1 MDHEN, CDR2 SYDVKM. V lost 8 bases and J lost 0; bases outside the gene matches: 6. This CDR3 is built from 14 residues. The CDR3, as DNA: TGTGCCAGCGGAGAGGGACAGTTGAACACTGAAGCTTTCTTT. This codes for CASGEGQLNTEAFF.

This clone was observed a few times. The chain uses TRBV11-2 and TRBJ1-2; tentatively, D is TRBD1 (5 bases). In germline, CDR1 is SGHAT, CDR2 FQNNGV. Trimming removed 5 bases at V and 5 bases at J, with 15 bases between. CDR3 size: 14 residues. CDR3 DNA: TGTGCCAGCAGCCCCCTGGGGGGAGGGTATGGCTACACCTTC. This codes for CASSPLGGGYGYTF.

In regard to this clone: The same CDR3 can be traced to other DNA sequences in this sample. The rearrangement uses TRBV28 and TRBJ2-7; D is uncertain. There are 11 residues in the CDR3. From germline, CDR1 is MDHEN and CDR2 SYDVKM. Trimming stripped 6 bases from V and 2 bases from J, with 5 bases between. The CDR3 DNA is TGTGCCAGCAGGGGCGCCTACGAGCAGTACTTC. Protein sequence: CASRGAYEQYF.

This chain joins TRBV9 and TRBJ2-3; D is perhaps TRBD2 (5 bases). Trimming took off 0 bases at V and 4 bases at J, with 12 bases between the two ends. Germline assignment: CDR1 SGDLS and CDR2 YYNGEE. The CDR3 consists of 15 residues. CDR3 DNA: TGTGCCAGCAGCGTAGTCTCCGCAGCGGCAGATACGCAGTATTTT. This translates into CASSVVSAAADTQYF.

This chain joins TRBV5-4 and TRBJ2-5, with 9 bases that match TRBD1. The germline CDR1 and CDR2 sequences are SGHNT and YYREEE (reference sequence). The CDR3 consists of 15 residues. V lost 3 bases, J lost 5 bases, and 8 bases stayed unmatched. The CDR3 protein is CASSSTGGAGETQYF. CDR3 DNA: TGTGCCAGCAGCTCTACAGGGGGCGCTGGGGAGACCCAGTACTTC.

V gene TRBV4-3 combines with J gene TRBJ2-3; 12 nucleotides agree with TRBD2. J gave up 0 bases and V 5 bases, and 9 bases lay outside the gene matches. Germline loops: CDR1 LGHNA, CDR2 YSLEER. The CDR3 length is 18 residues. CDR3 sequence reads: CASSLALAGGRSTDTQYF. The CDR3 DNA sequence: TGCGCCAGCAGCTTAGCGCTAGCGGGAGGGAGGAGCACAGATACGCAGTATTTT.

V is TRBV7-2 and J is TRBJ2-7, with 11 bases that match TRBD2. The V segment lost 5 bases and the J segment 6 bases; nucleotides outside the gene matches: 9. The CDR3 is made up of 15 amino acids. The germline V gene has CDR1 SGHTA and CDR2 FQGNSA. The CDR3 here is CASSVNSGRAREQYF. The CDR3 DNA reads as TGTGCCAGCAGCGTTAATAGCGGGAGGGCCCGCGAGCAGTACTTC.

The CDR3 DNA reads as TGTGCCACCAGCAGAGGGGGGGGGTCTCGGCGCGAGCAGTACTTC. This codes for CATSRGGGSRREQYF. This chain uses TRBV15 with TRBJ2-7; 7 positions match TRBD2. From germline, CDR1 is LNHNV and CDR2 YYDKDF (reference sequence). The ends lost 1 base at V and 6 bases at J; junction bases unmatched: 9. The CDR3 is 15 residues long.

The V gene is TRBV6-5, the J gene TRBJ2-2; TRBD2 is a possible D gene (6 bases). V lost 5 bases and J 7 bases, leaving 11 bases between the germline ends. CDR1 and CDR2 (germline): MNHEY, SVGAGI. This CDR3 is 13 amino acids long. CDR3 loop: CASSQTSSGELFF. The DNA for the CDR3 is TGTGCCAGCAGTCAAACTAGCAGCGGGGAGCTGTTTTTT.

This CDR3 reads CASSPPGVRVTPQHF. DNA of the CDR3: TGTGCCAGTAGTCCTCCGGGTGTCCGGGTAACGCCCCAGCATTTT. The V gene is TRBV19, the J gene TRBJ1-5, with no clear D. Trimming stripped 5 bases from V and 9 bases from J, with 20 bases between. The CDR3 has 15 residues. Germline V gives CDR1 LNHDA, CDR2 SQIVND (reference sequence).

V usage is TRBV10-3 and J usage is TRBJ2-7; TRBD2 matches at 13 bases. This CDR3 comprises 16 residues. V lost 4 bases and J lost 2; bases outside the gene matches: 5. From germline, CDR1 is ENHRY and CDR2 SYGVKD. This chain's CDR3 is CAISGALAGGPYEQYF. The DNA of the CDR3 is TGTGCCATCAGTGGGGCACTAGCGGGAGGGCCCTACGAGCAGTACTTC.

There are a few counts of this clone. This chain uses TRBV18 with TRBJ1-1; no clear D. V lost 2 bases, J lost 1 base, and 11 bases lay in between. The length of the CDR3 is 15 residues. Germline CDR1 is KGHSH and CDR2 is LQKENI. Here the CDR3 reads CASSPGLESNTEAFF. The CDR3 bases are TGTGCCAGCTCACCAGGTCTCGAGTCGAACACTGAAGCTTTCTTT.

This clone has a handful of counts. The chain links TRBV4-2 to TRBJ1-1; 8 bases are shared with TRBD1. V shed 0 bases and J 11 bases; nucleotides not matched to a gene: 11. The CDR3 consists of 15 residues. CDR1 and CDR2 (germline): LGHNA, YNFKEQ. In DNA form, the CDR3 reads TGTGCCAGCAGCCAAGAATGGGCCGGGACAGGCAACGCTTTCTTT. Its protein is CASSQEWAGTGNAFF.

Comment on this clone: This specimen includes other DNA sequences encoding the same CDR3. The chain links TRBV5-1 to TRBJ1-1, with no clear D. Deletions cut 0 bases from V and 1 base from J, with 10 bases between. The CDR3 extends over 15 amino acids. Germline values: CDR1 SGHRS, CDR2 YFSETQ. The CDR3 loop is CASSLEGRGNTEAFF. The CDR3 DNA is TGCGCCAGCAGCTTGGAAGGGAGAGGGAACACTGAAGCTTTCTTT.

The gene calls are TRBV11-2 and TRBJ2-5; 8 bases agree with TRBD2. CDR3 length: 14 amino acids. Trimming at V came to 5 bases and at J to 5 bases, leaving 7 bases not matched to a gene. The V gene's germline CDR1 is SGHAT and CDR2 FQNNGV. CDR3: CASSPRRGVETQYF. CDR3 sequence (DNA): TGTGCCAGCAGCCCTCGGCGGGGGGTGGAGACCCAGTACTTC.

In DNA, the CDR3 is TGCGCCAGCAGCCGCGGGGCCCTCTCTGGAAACACCATATATTTT. Residues: CASSRGALSGNTIYF. The chain carries TRBV4-1 and TRBJ1-3, with D possibly matching TRBD1 (5 bases). V was trimmed by 4 bases and J by 0 bases, leaving 10 bases between them. The CDR3 consists of 15 residues. In germline, CDR1 is MGHRA, CDR2 YSYEKL.

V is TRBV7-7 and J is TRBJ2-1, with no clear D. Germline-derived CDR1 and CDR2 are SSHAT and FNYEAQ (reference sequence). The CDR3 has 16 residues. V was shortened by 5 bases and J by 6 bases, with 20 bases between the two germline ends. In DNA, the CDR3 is TGTGCCAGCAGCATACGTCCCGGCCGGCCCCCCAATGAGCAGTTCTTC. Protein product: CASSIRPGRPPNEQFF.

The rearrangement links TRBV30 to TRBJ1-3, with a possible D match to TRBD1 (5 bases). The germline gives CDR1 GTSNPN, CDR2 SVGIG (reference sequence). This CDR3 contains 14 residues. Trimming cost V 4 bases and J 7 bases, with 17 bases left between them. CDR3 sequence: CAWMVGGAVNTIYF. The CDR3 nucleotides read TGTGCCTGGATGGTAGGAGGGGCGGTGAACACCATATATTTT.

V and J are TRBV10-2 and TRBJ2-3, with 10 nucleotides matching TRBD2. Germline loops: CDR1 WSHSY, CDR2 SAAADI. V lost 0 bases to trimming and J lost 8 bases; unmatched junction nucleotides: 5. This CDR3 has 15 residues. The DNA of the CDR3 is TGCGCCAGCAGTGAGTCAGCGGGAGGGCGGGGTACGCAGTATTTT. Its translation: CASSESAGGRGTQYF.

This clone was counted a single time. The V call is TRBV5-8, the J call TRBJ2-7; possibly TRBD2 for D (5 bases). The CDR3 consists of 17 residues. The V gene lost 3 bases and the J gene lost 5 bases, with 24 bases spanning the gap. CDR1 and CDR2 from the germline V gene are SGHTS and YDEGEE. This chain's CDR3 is CASSSYLQDAPGDEQYF. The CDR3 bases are TGTGCCAGCAGCTCCTACCTCCAGGACGCCCCCGGGGACGAGCAGTACTTC.

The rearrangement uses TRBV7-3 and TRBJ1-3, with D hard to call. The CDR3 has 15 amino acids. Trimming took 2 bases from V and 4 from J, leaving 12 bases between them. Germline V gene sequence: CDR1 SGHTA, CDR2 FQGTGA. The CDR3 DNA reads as TGTGCCAGCAGCTTATTCCCCGGCTCCGGAAACACCATATATTTT. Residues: CASSLFPGSGNTIYF.

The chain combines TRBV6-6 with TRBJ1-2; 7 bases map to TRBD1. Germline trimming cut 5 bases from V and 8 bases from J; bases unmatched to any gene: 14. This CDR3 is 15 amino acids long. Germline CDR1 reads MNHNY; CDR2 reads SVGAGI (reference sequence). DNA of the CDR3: TGTGCCAGCAGTACCACCGGGACAGCAGCCCGGGGCTACACCTTC. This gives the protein CASSTTGTAARGYTF.

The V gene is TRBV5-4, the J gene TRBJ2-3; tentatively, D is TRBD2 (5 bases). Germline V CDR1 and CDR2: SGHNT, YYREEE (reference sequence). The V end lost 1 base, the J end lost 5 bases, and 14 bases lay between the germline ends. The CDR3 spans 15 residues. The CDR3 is CASSLREGREDTQYF. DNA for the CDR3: TGTGCCAGCAGCTTGCGCGAGGGCCGGGAAGATACGCAGTATTTT.

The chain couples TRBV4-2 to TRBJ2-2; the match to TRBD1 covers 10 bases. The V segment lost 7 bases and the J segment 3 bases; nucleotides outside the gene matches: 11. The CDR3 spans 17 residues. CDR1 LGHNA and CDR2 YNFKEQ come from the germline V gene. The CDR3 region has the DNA TGTGCCAGCACCGACAGGGGGCAGAGCGAATACACCGGGGAGCTGTTTTTT. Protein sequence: CASTDRGQSEYTGELFF.

The DNA for the CDR3 is TGTGCCAGCAGCTTAGACAGGCTCTCTGGAAACACCATATATTTT. It translates to CASSLDRLSGNTIYF. This chain uses TRBV7-8 with TRBJ1-3, with D tentatively TRBD1 (5 bases). CDR1 is SGHVS, CDR2 FQNEAQ, per germline. The CDR3 contains 15 residues. Trimming stripped 1 base from V and 0 bases from J, with 7 bases between.